A selection of T cell receptor beta chains follows, all from one sample in a study of T-cell memory formation after mild COVID-19. In TCRdb, the 5' RACE reads were re-called with MiXCR into one record per CDR3 protein. The table includes about 390,000 distinct CDR3 sequences, approximately 15% detected once. The sequencing sample was made of PBMCs or a T cell subset sorted from them (not recorded which). The receptors shown here come from a man in his late teens or twenties who had mild COVID-19 (a few samples of this study predate the infection). Cell type and time point are not known. CDR3s include the opening cysteine and the closing phenylalanine or tryptophan. A D gene is named only where the DNA matches it firmly. Not every row has a clone size; where given, it reads once, few, many or a size class.

TRBJ1-2,TRBV29-1,-,few,CSVPTTNYGYTF,TGCAGCGTTCCGACGACAAACTATGGCTACACCTTC
TRBJ1-2,TRBV27,-,many,CASSSPRPGVGNYGYTF,TGTGCCAGCAGTTCCCCTCGCCCGGGGGTTGGTAACTATGGCTACACCTTC
TRBJ1-2,TRBV4-1,-,-,CASSQLGDTNYGYTF,TGCGCCAGCAGCCAGCTAGGGGATACTAACTATGGCTACACCTTC
TRBJ2-1,TRBV9,-,-,CASSVVGTTYNEQFF,TGTGCCAGCAGCGTAGTGGGGACCACTTACAATGAGCAGTTCTTC
TRBJ1-1,TRBV7-9,-,-,CASSTRPGPNTEAFF,TGTGCCAGCAGCACCAGACCCGGCCCGAACACTGAAGCTTTCTTT
TRBJ2-1,TRBV5-4,TRBD1,-,CASTITYRDREQFF,TGTGCCAGCACCATTACTTACCGGGACAGGGAGCAGTTCTTC
TRBJ2-3,TRBV7-8,-,few,CASSPRNTQYF,TGTGCCAGCAGCCCCCGAAATACGCAGTATTTT
TRBJ1-2,TRBV5-6,-,-,CASSLLSGVPGYTF,TGTGCCAGCAGCTTGCTCTCAGGGGTCCCTGGCTACACCTTC
TRBJ2-7,TRBV5-1,TRBD2,many,CASSLEAPSGTYEQYF,TGCGCCAGCAGCTTGGAGGCGCCTAGCGGGACCTACGAGCAGTACTTC
TRBJ2-5,TRBV5-1,-,few,CASSPLVATETQYF,TGCGCCAGCAGCCCCCTTGTAGCCACGGAGACCCAGTACTTC
TRBJ2-5,TRBV5-1,-,many,CASSLSSTPQETQYF,TGCGCCAGCAGCTTGTCATCGACGCCTCAAGAGACCCAGTACTTC
TRBJ2-5,TRBV11-2,-,-,CASSLPAGETQYF,TGTGCCAGCAGCCTCCCTGCTGGGGAGACCCAGTACTTC
TRBJ2-1,TRBV3-1,-,few,CASSQILQVSVYNEQFF,TGTGCCAGCAGCCAAATATTACAGGTCTCCGTTTACAATGAGCAGTTCTTC
TRBJ1-5,TRBV19,-,-,CASSMDYQPQHF,TGTGCCAGTAGTATGGATTATCAGCCCCAGCATTTT
TRBJ2-1,TRBV7-7,-,few,CASSLVMGGRGEQFF,TGTGCCAGCAGCTTAGTAATGGGCGGCAGGGGTGAGCAGTTCTTC
TRBJ1-2,TRBV5-1,TRBD1,-,CASSFLTLGTGANYGYTF,TGCGCCAGCAGCTTTTTGACTTTAGGGACAGGGGCTAACTATGGCTACACCTTC
TRBJ2-1,TRBV4-3,-,many,CASSQDNKYNEQFF,TGCGCCAGCAGCCAAGATAACAAATACAATGAGCAGTTCTTC
TRBJ2-3,TRBV5-1,-,many,CASSFTGTSTDTQYF,TGCGCCAGCAGCTTCACCGGGACTAGCACAGATACGCAGTATTTT
TRBJ2-1,TRBV7-2,TRBD2,-,CASSSGGWTRYNEQFF,TGTGCCAGCAGCTCCGGAGGCTGGACTAGATATAATGAGCAGTTCTTC
TRBJ2-7,TRBV24-1,-,few,CATSDLRRYEQYF,TGTGCCACCAGTGATTTGCGGCGCTACGAGCAGTACTTC
TRBJ2-1,TRBV6-2/TRBV6-3,TRBD1,few,CASSAGGPYNEQFF,TGTGCCAGCAGTGCAGGGGGACCCTACAATGAGCAGTTCTTC
TRBJ1-2,TRBV5-1,TRBD1,few,CASKTTGGSTPYGYTF,TGCGCCAGCAAGACGACAGGGGGCTCAACTCCCTATGGCTACACCTTC
TRBJ2-1,TRBV29-1,-,-,CSVGRGREQFF,TGCAGCGTTGGCAGGGGTCGTGAGCAGTTCTTC
TRBJ2-3,TRBV5-4,TRBD2,-,CASSTPRTRSTDTQYF,TGTGCCAGCAGCACCCCCCGGACTAGGAGCACAGATACGCAGTATTTT
TRBJ2-5,TRBV29-1,-,-,CSVEGETQYF,TGCAGCGTTGAGGGTGAGACCCAGTACTTC
TRBJ2-3,TRBV27,-,few,CATSWDAGGTDTQYF,TGTGCCACCAGTTGGGATGCGGGCGGCACAGATACGCAGTATTTT
TRBJ1-2,TRBV4-3,-,-,CASSQAVSGNYGYTF,TGCGCCAGCAGCCAAGCGGTTTCAGGGAACTATGGCTACACCTTC
TRBJ1-1,TRBV21-1,-,few,CARSLANTEAFF,TGTGCCCGGTCCTTAGCGAACACTGAAGCTTTCTTT
TRBJ2-5,TRBV7-8,-,few,CASSLALYETQYF,TGTGCCAGCAGCCTAGCCCTGTACGAGACCCAGTACTTC
TRBJ1-1,TRBV5-1,-,few,CASSAGTGPEAFF,TGCGCCAGCAGCGCCGGGACGGGGCCTGAAGCTTTCTTT
TRBJ1-2,TRBV2,TRBD1,-,CASSPRDRPPNGYTF,TGTGCCAGCAGCCCCCGGGACAGGCCTCCAAATGGCTACACCTTC
TRBJ2-1,TRBV6-4,-,-,CASSQTGEGNEQFF,TGTGCCAGCAGCCAGACAGGGGAGGGAAATGAGCAGTTCTTC
TRBJ2-3,TRBV6-4,-,-,CASSPASSNTQYF,TGTGCCAGCAGCCCCGCTTCTTCTAATACGCAGTATTTT
TRBJ1-1,TRBV18,-,-,CASSQTDYTEAFF,TGTGCCAGCTCACAGACAGATTACACTGAAGCTTTCTTT
TRBJ2-5,TRBV28,-,few,CASGGLQETQYF,TGTGCCAGCGGGGGCTTGCAAGAGACCCAGTACTTC
TRBJ2-7,TRBV27,TRBD1,-,CASSFKRLGQGIHEQYF,TGTGCCAGCAGTTTTAAACGATTGGGACAGGGAATTCACGAGCAGTACTTC
TRBJ2-5,TRBV20-1,-,-,CSASLYQETQYF,TGCAGTGCTTCGTTGTACCAAGAGACCCAGTACTTC
TRBJ2-3,TRBV7-2,-,-,CASSPRLHTDTQYF,TGTGCCAGCAGCCCTAGACTCCACACAGATACGCAGTATTTT
TRBJ1-1,TRBV5-1,-,few,CASSLGQGLRNTEAFF,TGCGCCAGCAGCTTGGGCCAGGGATTACGGAACACTGAAGCTTTCTTT
TRBJ2-3,TRBV7-9,-,few,CASSLNRVGADTQYF,TGTGCCAGCAGCTTGAACAGGGTTGGCGCAGATACGCAGTATTTT
TRBJ2-1,TRBV20-1,TRBD2,few,CTPGSGGFKNEQFF,TGCACCCCTGGGTCGGGGGGGTTCAAGAATGAGCAGTTCTTC
TRBJ2-3,TRBV7-2,TRBD2,-,CASSSRGLAPVDF,TGTGCCAGCAGCTCCCGCGGACTAGCCCCCGTGGATTTT
TRBJ2-5,TRBV7-2,TRBD2,few,CASSLRGTSVPWETQYF,TGTGCCAGCAGTCTTAGAGGGACTAGCGTCCCTTGGGAGACCCAGTACTTC
TRBJ2-1,TRBV27,TRBD2,-,CASSSAGGRREQFF,TGTGCCAGCAGCTCAGCGGGGGGCCGGCGTGAGCAGTTCTTC
TRBJ1-6,TRBV7-6,-,-,CASSPDQNSPLHF,TGTGCCAGCAGCCCCGATCAAAATTCACCCCTCCACTTT
TRBJ2-5,TRBV5-8,-,once,CASNPSRGSWTQYF,TGTGCCAGCAACCCCAGCCGGGGGTCCTGGACCCAGTACTTC
TRBJ2-7,TRBV27,-,-,CASSFYEGPRAEQYF,TGTGCCAGCAGTTTTTATGAGGGGCCTCGGGCCGAGCAGTACTTC
TRBJ1-1,TRBV5-5,TRBD1,-,CASSPRPRQGGDNTEAFF,TGTGCCAGCAGCCCTCGGCCTCGACAGGGGGGGGACAACACTGAAGCTTTCTTT
TRBJ2-2,TRBV12-3/TRBV12-4,-,-,CASSLVFGELFF,TGTGCCAGCAGTTTAGTGTTCGGGGAGCTGTTTTTT
TRBJ1-1,TRBV12-3/TRBV12-4,-,-,CASSLAPAEAFF,TGTGCCAGCAGTTTAGCTCCCGCTGAAGCTTTCTTT
TRBJ2-5,TRBV5-1,TRBD1,many,CASSLFMINRGTETQYF,TGCGCCAGCAGCTTGTTCATGATTAACAGGGGAACGGAGACCCAGTACTTC